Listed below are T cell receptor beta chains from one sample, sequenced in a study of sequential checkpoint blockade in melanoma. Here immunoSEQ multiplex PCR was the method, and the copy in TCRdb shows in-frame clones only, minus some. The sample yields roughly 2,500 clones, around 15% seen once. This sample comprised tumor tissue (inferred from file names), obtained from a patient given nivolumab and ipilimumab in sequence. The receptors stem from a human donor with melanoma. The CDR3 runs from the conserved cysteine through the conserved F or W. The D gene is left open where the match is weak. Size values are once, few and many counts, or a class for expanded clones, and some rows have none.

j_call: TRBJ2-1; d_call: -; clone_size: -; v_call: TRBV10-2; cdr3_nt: TGCGCCAGCAGAGGGAATATAGGGTACAATGAGCAGTTCTTC; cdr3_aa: CASRGNIGYNEQFF
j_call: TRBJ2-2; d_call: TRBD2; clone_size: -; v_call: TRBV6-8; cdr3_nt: TGTGCCAGCAGTTACGGACTAGACGGGGAGCTGTTTTTT; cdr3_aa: CASSYGLDGELFF
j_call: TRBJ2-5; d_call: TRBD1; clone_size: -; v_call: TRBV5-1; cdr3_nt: TGCGCCAGCAGCTTCAAGGGGGCGCGAGAGACCCAGTACTTC; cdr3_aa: CASSFKGARETQYF
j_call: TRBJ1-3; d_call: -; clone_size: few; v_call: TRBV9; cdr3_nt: TGTGCCAGCAGCGTAGCTGCAGCTCTTAGCTCTGGAAACACCATATATTTT; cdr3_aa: CASSVAAALSSGNTIYF
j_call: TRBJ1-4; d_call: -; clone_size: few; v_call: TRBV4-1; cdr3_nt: TGCGCCAGCAGCCAAGATTGGGGGGCGGATTCTAATGAAAAACTGTTTTTT; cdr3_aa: CASSQDWGADSNEKLFF
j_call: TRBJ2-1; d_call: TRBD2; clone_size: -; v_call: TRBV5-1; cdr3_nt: TGCGCCAGCAGCTTGGCCCCAGCGGGAGGTAACAATGAGCAGTTCTTC; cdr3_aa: CASSLAPAGGNNEQFF
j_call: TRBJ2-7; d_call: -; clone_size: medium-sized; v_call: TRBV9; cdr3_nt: TGTGCCAGCAGCGTAGCTCAATCTACCTACGAGCAGTACTTC; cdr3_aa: CASSVAQSTYEQYF
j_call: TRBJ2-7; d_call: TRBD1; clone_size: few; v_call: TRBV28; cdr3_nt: TGTGCCAGCAGTTTAAGAGTAACAGGGGGCTCCCACGAGCAGTACTTC; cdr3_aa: CASSLRVTGGSHEQYF
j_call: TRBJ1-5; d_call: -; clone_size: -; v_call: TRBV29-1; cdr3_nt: TGCAGCGTGCAACAGGGCTATGGCAATCAGCCCCAGCATTTT; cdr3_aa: CSVQQGYGNQPQHF
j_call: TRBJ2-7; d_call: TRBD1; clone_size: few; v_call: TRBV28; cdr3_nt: TGTGCCAGCAGTTTCCGACAGGGGGCGGTCGAGCAGTACTTC; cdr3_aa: CASSFRQGAVEQYF
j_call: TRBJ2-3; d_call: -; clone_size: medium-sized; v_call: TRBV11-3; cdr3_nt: TGTGCCAGCAGCTCCCCCCGAAGGGCTCCCGGTGGCACAGATACGCAGTATTTT; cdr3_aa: CASSSPRRAPGGTDTQYF
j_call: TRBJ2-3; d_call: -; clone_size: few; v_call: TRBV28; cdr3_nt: TGTGCCAGCAGGGGGGCCTCCGCGGGAATTACAGATACGCAGTATTTT; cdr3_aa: CASRGASAGITDTQYF
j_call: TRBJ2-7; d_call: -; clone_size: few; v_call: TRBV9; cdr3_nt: TGTGCCAGCAGCGGCGGAAGGGGGGATAGATACTTC; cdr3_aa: CASSGGRGDRYF
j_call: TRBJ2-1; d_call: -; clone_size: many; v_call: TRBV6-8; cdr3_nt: TGTGCCAGCACTCGCGGGGTCTCCTACAATGAGCAGTTCTTC; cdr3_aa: CASTRGVSYNEQFF
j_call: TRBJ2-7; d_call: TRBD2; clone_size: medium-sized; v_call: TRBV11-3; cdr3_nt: TGTGCCAGCAGCTTTAGCGGGAGGGCCGCCTACGAGCAGTACTTC; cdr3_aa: CASSFSGRAAYEQYF
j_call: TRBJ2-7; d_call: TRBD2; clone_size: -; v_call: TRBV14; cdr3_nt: TGTGCCAGCAGCCCCCCGTTAGCGGGTACCTACGAGCAGTACTTC; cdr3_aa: CASSPPLAGTYEQYF
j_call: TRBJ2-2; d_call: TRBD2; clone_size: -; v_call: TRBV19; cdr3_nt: TGTGCCAGTATTACTAGCGGGGCCAACACCGGGGAGCTGTTTTTT; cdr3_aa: CASITSGANTGELFF
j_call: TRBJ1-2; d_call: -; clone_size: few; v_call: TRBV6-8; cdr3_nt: TGTGCCAGCACCTTCTCCGGGGTCAACTATGGCTACACCTTC; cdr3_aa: CASTFSGVNYGYTF
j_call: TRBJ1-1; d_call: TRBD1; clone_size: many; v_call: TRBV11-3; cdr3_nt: TGTGCCAGCAGCTCTGACAGGGGGAACACTGAAGCTTTCTTT; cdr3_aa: CASSSDRGNTEAFF
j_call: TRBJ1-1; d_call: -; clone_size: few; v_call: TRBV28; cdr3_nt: TGTGCCAGCAGTTTGGCCAGGAACACTGAAGCTTTCTTT; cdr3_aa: CASSLARNTEAFF
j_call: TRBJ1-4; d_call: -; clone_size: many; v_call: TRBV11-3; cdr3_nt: TGTGCCAGCAGATCCACCCCGGGGACTAATGAAAAACTGTTTTTT; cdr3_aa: CASRSTPGTNEKLFF
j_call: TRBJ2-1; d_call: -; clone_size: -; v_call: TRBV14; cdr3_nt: TGTGCCAGCAGCCCGTCCTACAATGAGCAGTTCTTC; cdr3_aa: CASSPSYNEQFF
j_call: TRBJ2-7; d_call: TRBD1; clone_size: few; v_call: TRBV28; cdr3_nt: TGTGCCAGCAGTCCGGGACAGGGGGTGGACGAGCAGTACTTC; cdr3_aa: CASSPGQGVDEQYF
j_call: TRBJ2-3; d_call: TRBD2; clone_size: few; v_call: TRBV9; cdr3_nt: TGTGCCAGCAGCGTTATACCTAGCGGGAGTTTTGGGACTGGCACAGATACGCAGTATTTT; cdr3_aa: CASSVIPSGSFGTGTDTQYF
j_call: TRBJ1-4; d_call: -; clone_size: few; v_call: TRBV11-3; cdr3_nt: TGTGCCAGCAGCTTGACGGGGAACCAGGGCGAAAAACTGTTTTTT; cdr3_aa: CASSLTGNQGEKLFF
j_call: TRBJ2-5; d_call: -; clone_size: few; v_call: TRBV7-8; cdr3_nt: TGTGCCAGCAGCCGGGACCGAGGGGAGACCCAGTACTTC; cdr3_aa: CASSRDRGETQYF
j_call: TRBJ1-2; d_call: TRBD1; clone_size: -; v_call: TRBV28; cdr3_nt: TGTGCCATCCAAGGTACCCTCCGGGGGACAGGGAAGGCCTTC; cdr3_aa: CAIQGTLRGTGKAF
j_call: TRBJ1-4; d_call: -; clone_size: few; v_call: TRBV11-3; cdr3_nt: TGTGCCAGCAGCCCAGACAGTCACGCAACTAATGAAAAACTGTTTTTT; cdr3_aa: CASSPDSHATNEKLFF
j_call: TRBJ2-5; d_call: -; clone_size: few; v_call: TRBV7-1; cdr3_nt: TGTGCCAGCAGCCCACAGGCCGCGGAGACCCAGTACTTC; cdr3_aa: CASSPQAAETQYF
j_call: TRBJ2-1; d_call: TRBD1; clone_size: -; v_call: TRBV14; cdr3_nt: TGTGCCAGCACGGGGGACAGGAGGGATGAGCAGTTCTTC; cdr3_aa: CASTGDRRDEQFF
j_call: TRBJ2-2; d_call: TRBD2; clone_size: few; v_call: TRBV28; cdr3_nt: TGTGCCAGCAGTTTACACCCTAGCGGGAGTGGTACCGGGGAGCTGTTTTTT; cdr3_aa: CASSLHPSGSGTGELFF
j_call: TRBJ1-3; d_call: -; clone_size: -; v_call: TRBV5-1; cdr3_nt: TGCGCCAGCAGCCCGGAGCGCAGGGAGAACACCATATATTTT; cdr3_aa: CASSPERRENTIYF
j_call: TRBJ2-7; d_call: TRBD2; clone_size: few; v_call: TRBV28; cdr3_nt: TGTGCCAGCAGTTTAAGTCTACTAGCGGGAGGGCGGGAGCAGTACTTC; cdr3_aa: CASSLSLLAGGREQYF
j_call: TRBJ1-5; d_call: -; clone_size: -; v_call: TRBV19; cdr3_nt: TGTGCCAGTAGTATAGATCGTAGTCAGCCCCAGCATTTT; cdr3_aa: CASSIDRSQPQHF
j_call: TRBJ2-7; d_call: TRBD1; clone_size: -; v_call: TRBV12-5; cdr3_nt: TGTGCTAGTGGGACGGGACAGGGGGTCTACGAGCAGTACTTC; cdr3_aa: CASGTGQGVYEQYF
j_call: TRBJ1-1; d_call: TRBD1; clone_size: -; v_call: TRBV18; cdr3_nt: TGTGCCAGCCGCCGGGACAGGGACACTGAAGCTTTCTTT; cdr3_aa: CASRRDRDTEAFF
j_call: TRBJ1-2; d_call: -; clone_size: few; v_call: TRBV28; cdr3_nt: TGTGCCAGCAGCCCCAGTGGTCCTTATGGCTACACCTTC; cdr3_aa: CASSPSGPYGYTF
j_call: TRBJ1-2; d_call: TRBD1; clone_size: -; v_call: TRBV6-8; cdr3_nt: TGTGCCAGCAGTTCCACGACAGGGGGCTGGTACTATGGCTACACCTTC; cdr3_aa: CASSSTTGGWYYGYTF
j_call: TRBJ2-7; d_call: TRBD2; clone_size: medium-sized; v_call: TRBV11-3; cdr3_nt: TGTGCCAGCAGCTTGTTAGCGGGAGGGGCAATCTCCTACGAGCAGTACTTC; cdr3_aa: CASSLLAGGAISYEQYF
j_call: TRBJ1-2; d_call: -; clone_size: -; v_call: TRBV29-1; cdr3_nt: TGCAGCGTTGGGGGAGGGCACGGCAGGGAAGGCTACACCTTC; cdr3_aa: CSVGGGHGREGYTF
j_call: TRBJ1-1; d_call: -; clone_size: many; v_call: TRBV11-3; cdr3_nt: TGTGCCAGCAGCTTCGGAGGAGTGATGAACACTGAAGCTTTCTTT; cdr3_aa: CASSFGGVMNTEAFF
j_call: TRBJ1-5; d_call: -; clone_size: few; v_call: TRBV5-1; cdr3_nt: TGCGCCAGCAGCTCGGGGGACGTTAATAGCAATCAGCCCCAGCATTTT; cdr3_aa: CASSSGDVNSNQPQHF
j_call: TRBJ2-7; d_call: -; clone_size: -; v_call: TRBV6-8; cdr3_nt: TGTGCCAGCAGTTACCCCGGCAGGAAAACTACGGGGGAGCAGTACTTC; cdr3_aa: CASSYPGRKTTGEQYF
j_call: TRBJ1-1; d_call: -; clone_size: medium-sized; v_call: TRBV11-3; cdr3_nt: TGTGCCAGCAGCTTGGCCCAGGGCAGCACTGAAGCTTTCTTT; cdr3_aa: CASSLAQGSTEAFF
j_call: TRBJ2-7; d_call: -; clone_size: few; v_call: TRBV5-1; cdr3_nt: TGCGCCAGCAGCTTGGCGGGGGTCCCCTACGAGCAGTACTTC; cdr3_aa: CASSLAGVPYEQYF
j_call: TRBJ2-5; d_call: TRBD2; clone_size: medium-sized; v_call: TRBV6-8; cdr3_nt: TGTGCCAGCCGCGATAGCGGGGCTCGGGAGACCCAGTACTTC; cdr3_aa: CASRDSGARETQYF
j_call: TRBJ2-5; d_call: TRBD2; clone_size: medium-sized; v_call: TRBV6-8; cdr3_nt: TGTGCCAGCTCGAACCCCCGGACTAGCGGGAGGTTCCAAGAGACCCAGTACTTC; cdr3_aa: CASSNPRTSGRFQETQYF
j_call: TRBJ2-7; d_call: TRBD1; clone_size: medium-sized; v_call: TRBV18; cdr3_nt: TGTGCCAGCTCACCTATGACAGGGAACGAGCAGTACTTC; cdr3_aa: CASSPMTGNEQYF
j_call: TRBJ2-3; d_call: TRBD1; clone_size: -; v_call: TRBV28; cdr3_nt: TGTGCCAGCAGTTTTGGCAGGGGGCGTATGGATACGCAGTATTTT; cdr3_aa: CASSFGRGRMDTQYF
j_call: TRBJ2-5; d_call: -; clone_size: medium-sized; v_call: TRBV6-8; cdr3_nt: TGTGCCAGCAGTTACTCAAGCCGGTTACAAGAGACCCAGTACTTC; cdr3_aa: CASSYSSRLQETQYF
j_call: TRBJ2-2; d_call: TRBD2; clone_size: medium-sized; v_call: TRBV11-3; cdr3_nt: TGTGCCAGCAGCTTATTGGGCGGGAGGATTAACACCGGGGAGCTGTTTTTT; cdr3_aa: CASSLLGGRINTGELFF
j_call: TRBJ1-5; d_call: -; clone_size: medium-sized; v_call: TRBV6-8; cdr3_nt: TGTGCCAGCAGTTCCGGGACACGAAATCAGCCCCAGCATTTT; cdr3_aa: CASSSGTRNQPQHF
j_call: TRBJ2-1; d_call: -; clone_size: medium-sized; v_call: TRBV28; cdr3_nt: TGTGCCAGCAGTCCTGGACTTACCAATGAGCAGTTCTTC; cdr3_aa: CASSPGLTNEQFF
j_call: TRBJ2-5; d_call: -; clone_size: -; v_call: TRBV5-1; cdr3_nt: TGCGCCAGCAGAGAGGAGGGGGCGGGTACGGAGACCCAGTACTTC; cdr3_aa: CASREEGAGTETQYF